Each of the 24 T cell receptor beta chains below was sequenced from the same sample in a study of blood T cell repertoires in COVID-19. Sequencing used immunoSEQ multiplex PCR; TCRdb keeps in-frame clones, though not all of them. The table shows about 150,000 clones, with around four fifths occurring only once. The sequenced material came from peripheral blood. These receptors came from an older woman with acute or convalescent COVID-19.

The CDR3 region has the DNA TGCGCCAGCAGCTTGGGACCTCTCGACAGGGACCATGGCTACACCTTC. This translates into CASSLGPLDRDHGYTF. V usage is TRBV5-1 and J usage is TRBJ1-2; 7 nucleotides match TRBD1. The CDR3 extends over 16 amino acids. The trim removed 0 bases at V and 6 bases at J, leaving 11 bases unmatched. Germline CDR1 is SGHRS and CDR2 is YFSETQ.

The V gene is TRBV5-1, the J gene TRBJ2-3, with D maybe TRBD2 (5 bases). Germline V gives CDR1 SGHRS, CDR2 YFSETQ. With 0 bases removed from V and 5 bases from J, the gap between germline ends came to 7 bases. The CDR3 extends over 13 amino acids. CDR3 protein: CASSLELGDTQYF. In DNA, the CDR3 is TGCGCCAGCAGCTTGGAACTAGGAGATACGCAGTATTTT.

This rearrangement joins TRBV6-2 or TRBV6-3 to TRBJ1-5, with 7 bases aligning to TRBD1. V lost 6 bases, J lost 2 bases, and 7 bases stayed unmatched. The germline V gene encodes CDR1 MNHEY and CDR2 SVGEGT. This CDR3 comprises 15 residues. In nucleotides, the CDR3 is TGTGCCAGCAGCCATAACAGGGGTCGCAATCAGCCCCAGCATTTT. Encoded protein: CASSHNRGRNQPQHF.

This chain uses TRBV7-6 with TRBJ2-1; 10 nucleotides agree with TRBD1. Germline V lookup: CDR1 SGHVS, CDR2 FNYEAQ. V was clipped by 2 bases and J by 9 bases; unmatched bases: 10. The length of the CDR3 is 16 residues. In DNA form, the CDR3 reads TGTGCCAGCAGCTTAAGAGCCGGGACAGGGGAAAGTGAGCAGTTCTTC. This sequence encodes CASSLRAGTGESEQFF.

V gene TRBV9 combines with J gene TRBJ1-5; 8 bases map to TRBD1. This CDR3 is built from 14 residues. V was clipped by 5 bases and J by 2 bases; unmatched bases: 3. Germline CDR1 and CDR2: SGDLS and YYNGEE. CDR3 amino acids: CASSGQGGNQPQHF. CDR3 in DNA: TGTGCCAGCAGTGGACAGGGTGGCAATCAGCCCCAGCATTTT.

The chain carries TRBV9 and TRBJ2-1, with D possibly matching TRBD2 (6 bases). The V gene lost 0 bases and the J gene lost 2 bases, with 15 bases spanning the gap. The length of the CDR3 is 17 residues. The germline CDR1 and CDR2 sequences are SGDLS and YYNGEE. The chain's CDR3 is CASSVEGRTPPYNEQFF. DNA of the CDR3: TGTGCCAGCAGCGTAGAGGGGAGGACCCCCCCCTACAATGAGCAGTTCTTC.

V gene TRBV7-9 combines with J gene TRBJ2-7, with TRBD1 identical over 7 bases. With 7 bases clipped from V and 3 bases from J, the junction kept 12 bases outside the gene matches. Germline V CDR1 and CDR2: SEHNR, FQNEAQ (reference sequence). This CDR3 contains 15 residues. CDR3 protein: CASIPQAGTVYEQYF. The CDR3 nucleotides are TGTGCCAGCATACCCCAGGCCGGGACAGTCTACGAGCAGTACTTC. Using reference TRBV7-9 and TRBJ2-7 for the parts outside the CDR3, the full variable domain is DTGVSQNPRHKITKRGQNVTFRCDPISEHNRLYWYRQTLGQGPEFLTYFQNEAQLEKSRLLSDRFSAERPKGSFSTLEIQRTEQGDSAMYLCASIPQAGTVYEQYFGPGTRLTVT.

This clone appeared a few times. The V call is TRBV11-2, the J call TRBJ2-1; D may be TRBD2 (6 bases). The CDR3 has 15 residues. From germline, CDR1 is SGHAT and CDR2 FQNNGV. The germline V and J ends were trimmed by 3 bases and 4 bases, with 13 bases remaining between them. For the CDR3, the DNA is TGTGCCAGCAGCTTGTCCGGGGCGGGGTACAATGAGCAGTTCTTC. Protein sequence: CASSLSGAGYNEQFF.

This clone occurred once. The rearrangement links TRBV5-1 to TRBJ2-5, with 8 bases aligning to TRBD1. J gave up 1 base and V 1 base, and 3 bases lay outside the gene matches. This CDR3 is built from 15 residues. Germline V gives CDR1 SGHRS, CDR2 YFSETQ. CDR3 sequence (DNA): TGCGCCAGCAGCTTGAGACAGGGGCTCCAAGAGACCCAGTACTTC. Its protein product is CASSLRQGLQETQYF. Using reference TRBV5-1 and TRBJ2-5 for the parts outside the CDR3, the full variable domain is KAGVTQTPRYLIKTRGQQVTLSCSPISGHRSVSWYQQTPGQGLQFLFEYFSETQRNKGNFPGRFSGRQFSNSRSEMNVSTLELGDSALYLCASSLRQGLQETQYFGPGTRLLVL.

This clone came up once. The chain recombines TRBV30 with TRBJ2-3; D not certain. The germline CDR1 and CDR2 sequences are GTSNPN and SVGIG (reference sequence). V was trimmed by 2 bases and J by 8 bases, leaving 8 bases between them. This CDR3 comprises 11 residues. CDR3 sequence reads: CAWSYEVTQYF. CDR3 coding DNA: TGTGCCTGGAGTTATGAGGTTACGCAGTATTTT.

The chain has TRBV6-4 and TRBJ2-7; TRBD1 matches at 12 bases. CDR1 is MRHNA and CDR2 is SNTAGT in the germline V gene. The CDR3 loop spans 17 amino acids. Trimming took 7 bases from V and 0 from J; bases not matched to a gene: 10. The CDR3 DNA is TGTGCCAGCACTCCGGGACAGGGGGCCCGTCACTCCTACGAGCAGTACTTC. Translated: CASTPGQGARHSYEQYF.

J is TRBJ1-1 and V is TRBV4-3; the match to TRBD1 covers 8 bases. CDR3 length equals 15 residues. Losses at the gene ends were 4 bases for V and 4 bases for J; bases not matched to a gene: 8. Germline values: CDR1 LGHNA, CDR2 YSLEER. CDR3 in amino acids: CASSPGQGSGTEAFF. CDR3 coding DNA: TGCGCCAGCAGCCCTGGACAGGGATCGGGCACTGAAGCTTTCTTT.

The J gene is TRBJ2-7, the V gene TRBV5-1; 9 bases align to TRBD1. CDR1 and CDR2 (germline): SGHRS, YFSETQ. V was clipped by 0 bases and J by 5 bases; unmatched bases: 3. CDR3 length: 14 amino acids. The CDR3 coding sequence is TGCGCCAGCAGCTTGGGAGGACAGGGGAACGAGCAGTACTTC. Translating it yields CASSLGGQGNEQYF.

CDR3 sequence reads: CASSYSGGSGYTF. The CDR3 DNA reads TGTGCCAGCAGTTACTCGGGGGGATCTGGCTACACCTTC. The chain carries TRBV6-2 or TRBV6-3 and TRBJ1-2; a possible D gene is TRBD1 (5 bases). V lost 0 bases and J 7 bases, leaving 9 bases between the germline ends. The CDR3 totals 13 residues. The germline V gene has CDR1 MNHEY and CDR2 SVGEGT.

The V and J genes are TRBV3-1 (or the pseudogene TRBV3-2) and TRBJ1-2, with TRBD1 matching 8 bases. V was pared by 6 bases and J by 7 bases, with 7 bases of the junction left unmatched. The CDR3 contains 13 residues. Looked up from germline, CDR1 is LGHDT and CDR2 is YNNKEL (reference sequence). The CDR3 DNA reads TGTGCCAGCAGGTGGACAGGGCAGCCTGGCTACACCTTC. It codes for CASRWTGQPGYTF.

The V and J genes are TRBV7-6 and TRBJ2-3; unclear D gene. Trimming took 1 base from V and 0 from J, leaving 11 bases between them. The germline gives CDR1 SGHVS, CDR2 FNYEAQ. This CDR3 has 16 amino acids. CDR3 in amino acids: CASSLGVAVSTDTQYF. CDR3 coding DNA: TGTGCCAGCAGCTTAGGAGTTGCCGTAAGCACAGATACGCAGTATTTT.

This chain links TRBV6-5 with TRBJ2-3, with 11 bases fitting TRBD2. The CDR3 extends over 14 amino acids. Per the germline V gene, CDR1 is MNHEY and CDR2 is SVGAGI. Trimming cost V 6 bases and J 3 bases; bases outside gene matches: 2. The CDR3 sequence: CASRVAGGTDTQYF. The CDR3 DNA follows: TGTGCCAGCAGGGTAGCGGGGGGGACAGATACGCAGTATTTT.

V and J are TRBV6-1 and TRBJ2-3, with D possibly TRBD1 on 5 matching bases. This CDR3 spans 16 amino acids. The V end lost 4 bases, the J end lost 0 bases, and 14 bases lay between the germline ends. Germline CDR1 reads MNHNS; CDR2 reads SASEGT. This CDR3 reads CASSGQGRVSTDTQYF. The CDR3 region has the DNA TGTGCCAGCAGTGGTCAGGGAAGAGTTAGCACAGATACGCAGTATTTT.

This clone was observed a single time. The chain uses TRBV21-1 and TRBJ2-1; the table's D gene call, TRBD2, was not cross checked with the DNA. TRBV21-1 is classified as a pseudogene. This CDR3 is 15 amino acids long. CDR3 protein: CASTRRGIGYNEQFF. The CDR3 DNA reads TGTGCCAGCACTCGACGGGGTATCGGCTACAATGAGCAGTTCTTC.

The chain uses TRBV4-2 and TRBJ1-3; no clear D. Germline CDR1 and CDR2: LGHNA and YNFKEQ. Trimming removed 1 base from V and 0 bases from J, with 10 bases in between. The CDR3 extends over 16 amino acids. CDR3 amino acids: CASSQAGLPSGNTIYF. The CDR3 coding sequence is TGTGCCAGCAGCCAAGCCGGACTCCCCTCTGGAAACACCATATATTTT.

CDR3 residues: CASSYPTGGRETQYF. For the CDR3, the DNA is TGTGCCAGCAGTTATCCGACAGGGGGGAGGGAGACCCAGTACTTC. The chain combines TRBV6-5 with TRBJ2-5, with 9 bases that match TRBD1. The ends lost 3 bases at V and 5 bases at J; junction bases unmatched: 7. This CDR3 contains 15 residues. The germline gives CDR1 MNHEY, CDR2 SVGAGI.

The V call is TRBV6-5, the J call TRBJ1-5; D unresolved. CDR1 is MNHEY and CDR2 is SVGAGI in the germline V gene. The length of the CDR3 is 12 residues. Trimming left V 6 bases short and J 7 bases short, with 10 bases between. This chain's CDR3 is CASSLLGQPQHF. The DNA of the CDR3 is TGTGCCAGCAGCCTCCTCGGGCAGCCCCAGCATTTT.

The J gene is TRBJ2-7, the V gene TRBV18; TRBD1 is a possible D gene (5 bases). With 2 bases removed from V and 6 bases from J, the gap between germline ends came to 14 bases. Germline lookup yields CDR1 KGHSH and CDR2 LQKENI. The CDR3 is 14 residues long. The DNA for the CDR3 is TGTGCCAGCTCACCAAGTTTGACAGAAGGCGAGCAGTACTTC. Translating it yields CASSPSLTEGEQYF.

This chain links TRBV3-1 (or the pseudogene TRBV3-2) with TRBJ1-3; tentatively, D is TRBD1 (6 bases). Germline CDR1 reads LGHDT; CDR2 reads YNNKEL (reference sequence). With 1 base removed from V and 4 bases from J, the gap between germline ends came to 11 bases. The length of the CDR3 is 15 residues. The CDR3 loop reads CASSQVTGTGNTIYF. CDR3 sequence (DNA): TGTGCCAGCAGCCAAGTCACAGGGACCGGAAACACCATATATTTT.